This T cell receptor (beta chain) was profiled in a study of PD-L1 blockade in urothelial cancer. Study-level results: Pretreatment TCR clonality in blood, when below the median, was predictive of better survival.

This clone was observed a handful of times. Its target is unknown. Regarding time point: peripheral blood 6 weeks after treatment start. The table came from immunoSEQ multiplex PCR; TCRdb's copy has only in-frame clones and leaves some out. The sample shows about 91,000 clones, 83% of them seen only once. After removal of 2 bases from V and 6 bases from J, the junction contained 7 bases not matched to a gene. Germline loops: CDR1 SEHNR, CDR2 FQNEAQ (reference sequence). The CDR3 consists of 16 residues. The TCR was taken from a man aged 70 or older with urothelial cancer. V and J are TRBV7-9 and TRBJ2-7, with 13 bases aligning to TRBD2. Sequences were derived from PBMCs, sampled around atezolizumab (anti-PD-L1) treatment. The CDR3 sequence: CASSLLLAGGRGEQYF. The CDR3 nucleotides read TGTGCCAGCAGCTTATTACTAGCGGGGGGGCGGGGCGAGCAGTACTTC.